This T cell receptor beta chain derives from a study of T cell responses to AZD1222 COVID-19 vaccine. Produced via immunoSEQ multiplex PCR; TCRdb's table is partial and in-frame only. Here the sample spans tens of thousands of clones, 70% to 80% being singletons. V was trimmed by 3 bases and J by 4 bases, leaving 7 bases between them. The length of the CDR3 is 13 residues. This rearrangement joins TRBV12-3 or TRBV12-4 to TRBJ1-3, with D unclear. This TCR was recovered from an adult in good health. Here the sequenced sample was peripheral blood, taken on day 0 of AZD1222 vaccination. The chain's CDR3 is CASSLSEGNTIYF. The CDR3 bases are TGTGCCAGCAGTTTGAGCGAAGGAAACACCATATATTTT.